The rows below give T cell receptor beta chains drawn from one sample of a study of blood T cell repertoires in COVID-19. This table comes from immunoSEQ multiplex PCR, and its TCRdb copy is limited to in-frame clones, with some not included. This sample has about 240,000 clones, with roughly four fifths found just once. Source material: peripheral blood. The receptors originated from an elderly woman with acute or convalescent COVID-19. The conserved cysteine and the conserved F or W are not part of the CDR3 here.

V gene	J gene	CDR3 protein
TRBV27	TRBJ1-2	ASRGDRGHNSSYGYT
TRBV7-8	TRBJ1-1	ASSPGLPSYTEAF
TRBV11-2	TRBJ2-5	ASSSAGTAQETQY
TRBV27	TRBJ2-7	ASSSLDRTVYEQY
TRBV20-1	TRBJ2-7	SASDSSYEQY
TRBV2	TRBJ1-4	ASSLVVQGAGEKLF
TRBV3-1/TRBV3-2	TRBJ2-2	ASRLRTDRELF
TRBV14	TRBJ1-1	ASSQTTGWLWTEAF
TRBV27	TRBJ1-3	ASSFSRDSGNTIY
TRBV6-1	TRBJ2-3	ASSEVRTGADTQY
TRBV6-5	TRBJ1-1	ASSPSPSPNTEAF
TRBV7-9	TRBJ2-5	ASSLFLLSGGYQETQY
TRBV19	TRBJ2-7	ASSFGTGGYEQY
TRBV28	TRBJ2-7	ASSLLRGEQY
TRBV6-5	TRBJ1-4	ASSYSRWGVNEKLF
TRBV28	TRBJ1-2	ASSTRLGGNYGYT